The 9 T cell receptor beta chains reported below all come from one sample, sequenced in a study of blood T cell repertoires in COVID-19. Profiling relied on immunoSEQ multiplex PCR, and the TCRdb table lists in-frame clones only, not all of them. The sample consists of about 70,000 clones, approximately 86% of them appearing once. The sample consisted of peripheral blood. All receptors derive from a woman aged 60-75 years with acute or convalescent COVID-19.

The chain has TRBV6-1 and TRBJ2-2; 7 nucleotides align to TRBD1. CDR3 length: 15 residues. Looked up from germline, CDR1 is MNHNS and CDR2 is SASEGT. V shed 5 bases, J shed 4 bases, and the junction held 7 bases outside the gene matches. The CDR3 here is CASSSSGQPTGELFF. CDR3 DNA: TGTGCCAGCAGTTCATCGGGACAGCCCACCGGGGAGCTGTTTTTT.

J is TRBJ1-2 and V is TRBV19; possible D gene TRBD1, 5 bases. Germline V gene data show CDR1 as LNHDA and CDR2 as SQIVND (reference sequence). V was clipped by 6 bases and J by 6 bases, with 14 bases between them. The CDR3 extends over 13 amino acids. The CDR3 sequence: CASRDTRADGYTF. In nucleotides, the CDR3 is TGTGCCAGTAGGGACACAAGGGCTGATGGCTACACCTTC.

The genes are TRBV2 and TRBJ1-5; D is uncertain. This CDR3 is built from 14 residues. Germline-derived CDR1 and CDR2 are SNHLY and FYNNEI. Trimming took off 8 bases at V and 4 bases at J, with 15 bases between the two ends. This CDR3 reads CASQMGGPNQPQHF. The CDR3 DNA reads TGTGCCAGCCAGATGGGAGGGCCTAATCAGCCCCAGCATTTT.

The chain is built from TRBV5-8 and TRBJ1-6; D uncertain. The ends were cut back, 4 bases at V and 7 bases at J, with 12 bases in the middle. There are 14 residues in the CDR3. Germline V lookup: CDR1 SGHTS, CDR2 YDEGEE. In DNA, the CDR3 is TGTGCCAGCAGCGGCGGATTAGAGAATTCACCCCTCCACTTT. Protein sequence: CASSGGLENSPLHF.

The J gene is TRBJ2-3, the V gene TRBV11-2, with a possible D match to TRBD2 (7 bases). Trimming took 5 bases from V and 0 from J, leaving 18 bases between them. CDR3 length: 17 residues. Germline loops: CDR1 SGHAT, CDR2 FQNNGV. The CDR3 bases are TGTGCCAGCAGCCAACGGGGGGCCAGGACTAGCACAGATACGCAGTATTTT. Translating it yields CASSQRGARTSTDTQYF.

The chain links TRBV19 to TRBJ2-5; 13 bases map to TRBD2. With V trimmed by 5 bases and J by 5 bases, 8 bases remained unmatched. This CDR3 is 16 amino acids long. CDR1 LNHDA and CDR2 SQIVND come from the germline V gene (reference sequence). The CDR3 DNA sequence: TGTGCCAGTAGTCGAACTAGCGGGGGGGCCGTTGAGACCCAGTACTTC. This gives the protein CASSRTSGGAVETQYF.

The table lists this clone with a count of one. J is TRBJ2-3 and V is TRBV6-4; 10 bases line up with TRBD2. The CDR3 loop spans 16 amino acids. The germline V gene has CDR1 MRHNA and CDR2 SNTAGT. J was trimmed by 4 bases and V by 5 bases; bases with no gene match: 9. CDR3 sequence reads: CASSSFSGGASDTQYF. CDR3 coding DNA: TGTGCCAGCAGTTCCTTCAGCGGGGGGGCCTCAGATACGCAGTATTTT.

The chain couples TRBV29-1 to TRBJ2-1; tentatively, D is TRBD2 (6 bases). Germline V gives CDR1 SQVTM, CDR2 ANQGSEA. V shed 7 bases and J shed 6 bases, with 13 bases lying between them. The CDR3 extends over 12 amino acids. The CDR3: CSAVSGVNEQFF. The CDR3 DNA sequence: TGCAGCGCCGTATCGGGGGTCAATGAGCAGTTCTTC.

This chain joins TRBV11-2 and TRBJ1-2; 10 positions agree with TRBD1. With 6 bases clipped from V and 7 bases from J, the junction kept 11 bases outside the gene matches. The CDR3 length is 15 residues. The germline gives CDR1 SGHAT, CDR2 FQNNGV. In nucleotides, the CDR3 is TGTGCCAGCAGTTTCTCCCGACAGGGGGCTAGTGGCTACACCTTC. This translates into CASSFSRQGASGYTF.